A single sample is the source of the 13 T cell receptor beta chains below, sequenced in a study of shared clonotypes between healthy human individuals. Produced via immunoSEQ multiplex PCR; TCRdb's table is partial and in-frame only. The sample includes fewer than 650,000 clones, around 78% of them seen just once. Material for sequencing was PBMCs. Receptors originate from a woman aged 40 to 50 in good health. Some clones in this sample may be carry-over from other donors' samples.

A remark on this clone: A single base separates this from a much larger clone, so it may be a read error. The chain joins TRBV18 to TRBJ1-5; 10 bases line up with TRBD1. The CDR3 runs to 18 residues. Germline V gene data show CDR1 as KGHSH and CDR2 as LQKENI. Trimming removed 3 bases from V and 0 bases from J; junction bases left unmatched: 8. The CDR3, as DNA: TGTGCCAGCTCACCGACTCCCGGGACAGGGGATAGCAATCAGCCCCAGCATTTT. Translated, it gives CASSPTPGTGDSNQPQHF.

The genes are TRBV7-6 and TRBJ2-1; D gene uncertain. The V end was cut by 2 bases, the J end by 4 bases, with 6 bases between. The CDR3 loop spans 13 amino acids. The germline CDR1 and CDR2 sequences are SGHVS and FNYEAQ. The CDR3 region is CASSLSLYNEQFF. For the CDR3, the DNA is TGTGCCAGCAGCTTATCACTATACAATGAGCAGTTCTTC.

V is TRBV2 and J is TRBJ2-1; 9 bases are shared with TRBD2. The V segment lost 3 bases and the J segment 8 bases; nucleotides outside the gene matches: 11. The CDR3 has 16 residues. CDR1 SNHLY and CDR2 FYNNEI come from the germline V gene. The CDR3 protein is CASSEVGREGFYEQFF. The CDR3 DNA follows: TGTGCCAGCAGTGAGGTGGGGCGGGAGGGTTTCTATGAGCAGTTCTTC.

This clone was recorded once. The chain uses TRBV9 and TRBJ2-3; possible D gene TRBD1, 5 bases. Germline V CDR1 and CDR2: SGDLS, YYNGEE. The CDR3 is made up of 14 amino acids. V gave up 0 bases and J gave up 2 bases, with 7 bases separating them. Written as DNA, the CDR3 is TGTGCCAGCAGCGTAGCAGGACACACAGATACGCAGTATTTT. Translation: CASSVAGHTDTQYF.

This clone showed up just once. The chain recombines TRBV5-5 with TRBJ2-5, with D perhaps assigned TRBD1 or TRBD2 (6 bases each). The CDR3 consists of 15 residues. Looked up from germline, CDR1 is SGHKS and CDR2 is YYEKEE (reference sequence). V was pared by 0 bases and J by 2 bases, with 11 bases between. In DNA form, the CDR3 reads TGTGCCAGCAGCTTGGGAGGGGGGACGCAAGAGACCCAGTACTTC. It yields the protein CASSLGGGTQETQYF.

CDR3 protein: CASSVGTRVATGELFF. For the CDR3, the DNA is TGTGCCAGCAGCGTCGGAACTAGGGTCGCTACCGGGGAGCTGTTTTTT. The gene calls are TRBV9 and TRBJ2-2, with D possibly TRBD2 on 5 matching bases. The CDR3 sequence is 16 residues long. V was trimmed by 2 bases and J by 5 bases, leaving 16 bases between them. Germline-derived CDR1 and CDR2 are SGDLS and YYNGEE.

In this sample, this clone turned up many times. The rearrangement links TRBV5-1 to TRBJ1-2; 7 bases are shared with TRBD1. The CDR3 is 14 amino acids. Germline V lookup: CDR1 SGHRS, CDR2 YFSETQ. The V segment lost 2 bases and the J segment 5 bases; nucleotides outside the gene matches: 6. CDR3 protein: CASSFRQGGYGYTF. CDR3 DNA: TGCGCCAGCAGCTTTCGACAGGGCGGGTATGGCTACACCTTC.

The chain is built from TRBV9 and TRBJ2-7, with D unclear. Trimming stripped 0 bases from V and 0 bases from J, with 13 bases between. The germline gives CDR1 SGDLS, CDR2 YYNGEE. The CDR3 consists of 16 residues. CDR3 in amino acids: CASSVGAADGSYEQYF. CDR3 DNA: TGTGCCAGCAGCGTAGGCGCGGCAGATGGCTCCTACGAGCAGTACTTC.

The J gene is TRBJ1-5, the V gene TRBV14, with D perhaps TRBD1 (5 bases). Trimming took off 1 base at V and 0 bases at J, with 19 bases between the two ends. The germline gives CDR1 SGHDN, CDR2 FVKESK. The CDR3 sequence is 19 residues long. CDR3 in amino acids: CASSQVRDQGSYSNQPQHF. CDR3 bases: TGTGCCAGCAGCCAAGTTAGGGACCAGGGCTCCTATAGCAATCAGCCCCAGCATTTT. The complete variable domain, with remaining parts taken from reference TRBV14 and TRBJ1-5, reads EAGVTQFPSHSVIEKGQTVTLRCDPISGHDNLYWYRRVMGKEIKFLLHFVKESKQDESGMPNNRFLAERTGGTYSTLKVQPAELEDSGVYFCASSQVRDQGSYSNQPQHFGDGTRLSIL.

The gene calls are TRBV2 and TRBJ1-2, with no clear D. V shed 3 bases and J shed 4 bases, with 12 bases lying between them. CDR1 is SNHLY and CDR2 is FYNNEI in the germline V gene. CDR3 size: 14 residues. In nucleotides, the CDR3 is TGTGCCAGCAGTGAGGGAGAAGAGATCTATGGCTACACCTTC. It is translated as CASSEGEEIYGYTF.

The rearrangement links TRBV27 to TRBJ2-1; 7 bases are a match to TRBD2. Germline V gene lookup returns CDR1 MNHEY and CDR2 SMNVEV (reference sequence). The V and J ends lost 7 bases and 4 bases, in that order; junction bases with no gene match: 7. The CDR3 sequence is 14 residues long. The chain's CDR3 is CASISRGSYNEQFF. CDR3 nucleotides: TGTGCCAGCATATCGCGCGGGAGTTACAATGAGCAGTTCTTC.

The CDR3 nucleotides read TGTGCCAGCAGCTTACTGTCCCTCCCACGGGGTTCCATCTACGAGCAGTACTTC. It is translated as CASSLLSLPRGSIYEQYF. The gene calls are TRBV7-9 and TRBJ2-7, with D perhaps TRBD2 (5 bases). Trimming stripped 2 bases from V and 3 bases from J, with 23 bases between. The length of the CDR3 is 18 residues. CDR1 is SEHNR and CDR2 is FQNEAQ in the germline V gene (reference sequence).

The genes are TRBV9 and TRBJ1-3; the D is unclear. CDR1 is SGDLS and CDR2 is YYNGEE in the germline V gene. Trimming removed 4 bases from V and 3 bases from J, with 23 bases in between. This CDR3 is 18 amino acids long. CDR3 protein: CASSKAGSPQTLGNTIYF. DNA of the CDR3: TGTGCCAGCAGCAAAGCCGGGAGTCCGCAAACTCTTGGAAACACCATATATTTT.